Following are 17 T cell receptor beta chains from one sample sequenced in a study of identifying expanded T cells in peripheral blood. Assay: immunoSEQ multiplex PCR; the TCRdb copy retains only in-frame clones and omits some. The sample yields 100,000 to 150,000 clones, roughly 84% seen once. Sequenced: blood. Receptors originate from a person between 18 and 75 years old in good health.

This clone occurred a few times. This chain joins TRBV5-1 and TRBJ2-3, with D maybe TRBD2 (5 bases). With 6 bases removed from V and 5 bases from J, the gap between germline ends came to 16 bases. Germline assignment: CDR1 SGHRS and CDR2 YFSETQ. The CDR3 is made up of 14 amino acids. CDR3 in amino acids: CASMWTAYGDTQYF. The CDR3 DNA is TGCGCCAGCATGTGGACTGCTTATGGAGATACGCAGTATTTT.

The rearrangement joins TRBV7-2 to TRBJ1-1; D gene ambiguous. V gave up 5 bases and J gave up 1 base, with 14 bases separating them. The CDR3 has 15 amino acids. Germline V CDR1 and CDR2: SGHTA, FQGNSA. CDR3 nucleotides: TGTGCCAGCAGCCGGACGGTAGCTTCGAACACTGAAGCTTTCTTT. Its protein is CASSRTVASNTEAFF.

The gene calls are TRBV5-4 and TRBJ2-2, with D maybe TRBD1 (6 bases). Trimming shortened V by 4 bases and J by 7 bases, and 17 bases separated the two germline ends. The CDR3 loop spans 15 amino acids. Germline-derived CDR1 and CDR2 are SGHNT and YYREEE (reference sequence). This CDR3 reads CASSTERGSDGELFF. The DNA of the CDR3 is TGTGCCAGCAGCACGGAGAGGGGGTCGGACGGGGAGCTGTTTTTT.

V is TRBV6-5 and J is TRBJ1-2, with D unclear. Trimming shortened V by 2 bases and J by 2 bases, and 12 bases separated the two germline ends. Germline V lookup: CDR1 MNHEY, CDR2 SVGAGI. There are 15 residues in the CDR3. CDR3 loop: CASSYNPGGNYGYTF. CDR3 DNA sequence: TGTGCCAGCAGTTACAACCCCGGAGGAAACTATGGCTACACCTTC.

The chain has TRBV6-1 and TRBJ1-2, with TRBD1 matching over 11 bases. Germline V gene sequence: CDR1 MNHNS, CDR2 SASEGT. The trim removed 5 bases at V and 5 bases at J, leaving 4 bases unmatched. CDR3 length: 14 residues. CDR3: CASSTGQGAYGYTF. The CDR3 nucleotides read TGTGCCAGCAGTACTGGACAGGGGGCTTATGGCTACACCTTC.

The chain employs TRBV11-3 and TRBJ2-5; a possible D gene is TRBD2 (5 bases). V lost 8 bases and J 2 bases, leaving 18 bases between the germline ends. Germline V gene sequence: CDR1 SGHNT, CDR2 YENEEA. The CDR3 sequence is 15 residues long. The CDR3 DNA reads TGTGCCAGCGGCCCGCACGGGAACGAACAAGAGACCCAGTACTTC. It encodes CASGPHGNEQETQYF.

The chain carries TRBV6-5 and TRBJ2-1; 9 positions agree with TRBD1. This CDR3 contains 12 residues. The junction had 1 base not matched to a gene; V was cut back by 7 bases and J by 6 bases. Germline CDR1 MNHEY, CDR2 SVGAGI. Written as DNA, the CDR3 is TGTGCCAGCACGACAGGGGGCAATGAGCAGTTCTTC. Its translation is CASTTGGNEQFF.

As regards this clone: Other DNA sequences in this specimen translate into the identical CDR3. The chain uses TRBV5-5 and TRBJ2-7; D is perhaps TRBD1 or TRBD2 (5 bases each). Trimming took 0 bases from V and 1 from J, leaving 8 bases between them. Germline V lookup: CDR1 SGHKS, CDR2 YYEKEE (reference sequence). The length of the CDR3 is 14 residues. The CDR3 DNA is TGTGCCAGCAGCTTGGAATGGGGGTCCTACGAGCAGTACTTC. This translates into CASSLEWGSYEQYF.

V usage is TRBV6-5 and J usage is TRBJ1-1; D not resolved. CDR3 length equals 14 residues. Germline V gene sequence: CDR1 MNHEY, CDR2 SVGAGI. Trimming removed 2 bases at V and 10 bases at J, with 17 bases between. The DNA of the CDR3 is TGTGCCAGCAGTTACGGTCTTCGCCCTCTAGTAGCTTTCTTT. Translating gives CASSYGLRPLVAFF.

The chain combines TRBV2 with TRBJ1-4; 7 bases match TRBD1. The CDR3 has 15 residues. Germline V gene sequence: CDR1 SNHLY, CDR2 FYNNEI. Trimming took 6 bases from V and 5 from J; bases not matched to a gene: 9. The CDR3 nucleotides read TGTGCCAGCAGAGAGACCGGGACAGCGAATGAAAAACTGTTTTTT. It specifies CASRETGTANEKLFF.

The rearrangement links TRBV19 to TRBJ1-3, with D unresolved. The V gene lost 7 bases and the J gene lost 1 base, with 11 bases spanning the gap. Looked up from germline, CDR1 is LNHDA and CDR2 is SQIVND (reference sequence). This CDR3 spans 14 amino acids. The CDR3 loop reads CASKDRWSGNTIYF. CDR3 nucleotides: TGTGCCAGTAAAGACCGTTGGTCTGGAAACACCATATATTTT.

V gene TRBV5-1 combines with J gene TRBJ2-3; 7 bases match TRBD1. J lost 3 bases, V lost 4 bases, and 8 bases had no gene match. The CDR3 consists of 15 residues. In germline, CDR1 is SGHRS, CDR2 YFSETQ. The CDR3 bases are TGCGCCAGCAGCCGCACAGGGGCAACTACAGATACGCAGTATTTT. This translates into CASSRTGATTDTQYF.

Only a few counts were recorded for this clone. CDR3 region: CASRPVGTGAYGYTF. In nucleotides, the CDR3 is TGTGCCAGCAGGCCCGTAGGGACAGGGGCGTATGGCTACACCTTC. The J gene is TRBJ1-2, the V gene TRBV5-6; TRBD1 agrees at 10 bases. CDR3 size: 15 residues. CDR1 and CDR2 (germline): SGHDT, YYEEEE. The junction had 9 bases not matched to a gene; V was cut back by 5 bases and J by 5 bases.

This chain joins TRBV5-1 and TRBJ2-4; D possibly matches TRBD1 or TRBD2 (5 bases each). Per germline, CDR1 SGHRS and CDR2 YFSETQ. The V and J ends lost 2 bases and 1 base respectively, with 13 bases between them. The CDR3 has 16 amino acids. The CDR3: CASSLPGPAAKNIQYF. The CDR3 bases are TGCGCCAGCAGCTTACCGGGACCCGCGGCCAAAAACATTCAGTACTTC.

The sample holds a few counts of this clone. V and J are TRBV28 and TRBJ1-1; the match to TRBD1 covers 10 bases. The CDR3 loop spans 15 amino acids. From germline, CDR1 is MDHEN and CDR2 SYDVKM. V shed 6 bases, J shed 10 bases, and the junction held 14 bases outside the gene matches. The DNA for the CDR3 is TGTGCCAGCAGAACCTCGACAGGGGGCGTTATAGGAGCTTTCTTT. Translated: CASRTSTGGVIGAFF.

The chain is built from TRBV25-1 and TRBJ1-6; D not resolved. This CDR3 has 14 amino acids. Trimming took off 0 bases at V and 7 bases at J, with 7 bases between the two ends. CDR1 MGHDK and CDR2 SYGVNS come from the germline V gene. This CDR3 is CASSEYDGNSPLHF. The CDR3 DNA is TGTGCCAGCAGTGAATATGACGGGAATTCACCCCTCCACTTT.

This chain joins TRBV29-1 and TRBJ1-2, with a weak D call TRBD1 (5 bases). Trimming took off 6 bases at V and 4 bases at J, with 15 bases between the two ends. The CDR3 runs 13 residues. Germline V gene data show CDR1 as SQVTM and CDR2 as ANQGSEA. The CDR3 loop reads CSVRTSGSYGYTF. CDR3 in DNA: TGCAGCGTCCGAACGTCAGGGAGCTATGGCTACACCTTC.